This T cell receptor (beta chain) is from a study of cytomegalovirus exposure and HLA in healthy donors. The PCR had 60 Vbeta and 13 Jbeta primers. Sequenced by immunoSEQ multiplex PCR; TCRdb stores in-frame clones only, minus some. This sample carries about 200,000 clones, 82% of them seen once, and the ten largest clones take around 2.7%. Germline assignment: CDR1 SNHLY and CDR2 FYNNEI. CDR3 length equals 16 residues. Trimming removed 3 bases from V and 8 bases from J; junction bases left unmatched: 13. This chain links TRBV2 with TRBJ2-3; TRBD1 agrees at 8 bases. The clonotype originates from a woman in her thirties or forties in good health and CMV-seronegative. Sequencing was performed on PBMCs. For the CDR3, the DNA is TGTGCCAGCAGTGAGCGGCTCGGGCAGGGGGCTCCTACGCAGTATTTT. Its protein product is CASSERLGQGAPTQYF.